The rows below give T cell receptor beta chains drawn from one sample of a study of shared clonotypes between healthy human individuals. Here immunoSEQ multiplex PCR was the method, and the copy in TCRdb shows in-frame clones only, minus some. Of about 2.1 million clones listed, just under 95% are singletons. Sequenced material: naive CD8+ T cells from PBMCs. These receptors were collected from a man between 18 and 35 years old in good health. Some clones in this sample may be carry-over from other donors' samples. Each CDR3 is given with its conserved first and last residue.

CDR3: CASSLTPNNEQFF
J: TRBJ2-1
V: TRBV7-9

CDR3: CASGRGYEQYF
J: TRBJ2-7
V: TRBV4-1

CDR3: CASSGGAAYEQYF
J: TRBJ2-7
V: TRBV11-2

CDR3: CASSFRAVSYEQYF
J: TRBJ2-7
V: TRBV5-1

CDR3: CASSPNRVDGYTF
J: TRBJ1-2
V: TRBV7-9

CDR3: CASSSYHRSLSPTDTQYF
J: TRBJ2-3
V: TRBV19

CDR3: CASSIGLTTGNNQPQHF
J: TRBJ1-5
V: TRBV19

CDR3: CAWSSKGNTEAFF
J: TRBJ1-1
V: TRBV30

CDR3: CASSSPSGSIETQYF
J: TRBJ2-5
V: TRBV5-6

CDR3: CASSPVGSSYNEQFF
J: TRBJ2-1
V: TRBV5-8

CDR3: CASGGPRGTGELFF
J: TRBJ2-2
V: TRBV19

CDR3: CASSVQGTPEAFF
J: TRBJ1-1
V: TRBV19

CDR3: CASRALRQQYF
J: TRBJ2-7
V: TRBV6-1

CDR3: CASSVGGGNQPQHF
J: TRBJ1-5
V: TRBV9

CDR3: CASSSYSGEGLYEQYF
J: TRBJ2-7
V: TRBV9

CDR3: CAELSGTFPNEQFF
J: TRBJ2-1
V: TRBV6-1

CDR3: CSAGGERAKSYEQYF
J: TRBJ2-7
V: TRBV29-1

CDR3: CASSIAGYTEAFF
J: TRBJ1-1
V: TRBV19

CDR3: CASSLIFGQETQYF
J: TRBJ2-5
V: TRBV27

CDR3: CASSTGGRHTGELFF
J: TRBJ2-2
V: TRBV11-3

CDR3: CSVRGESNYGYTF
J: TRBJ1-2
V: TRBV29-1

CDR3: CASSQDFRGTDTQYF
J: TRBJ2-3
V: TRBV4-1

CDR3: CASSPRVGSPYEQYF
J: TRBJ2-7
V: TRBV19

CDR3: CASSTPFDRFQETQYF
J: TRBJ2-5
V: TRBV28

CDR3: CASSLAPGANVLTF
J: TRBJ2-6
V: TRBV7-9

CDR3: CASSSRAPHGELFF
J: TRBJ2-2
V: TRBV6-6

CDR3: CASSEGPGQTPYEQYF
J: TRBJ2-7
V: TRBV9

CDR3: CAIRGTANEKLFF
J: TRBJ1-4
V: TRBV10-3

CDR3: CASRGGTGRFLSYEQYF
J: TRBJ2-7
V: TRBV28

CDR3: CASSSRGAEKLFF
J: TRBJ1-4
V: TRBV27

CDR3: CASSQERGSSYEQYF
J: .
V: TRBV4-1

CDR3: CASSLLSSGGGVVPYEQYF
J: TRBJ2-7
V: TRBV7-9

CDR3: CASSYQMQETQYF
J: TRBJ2-5
V: TRBV6-5

CDR3: CASSQDRANTGELFF
J: TRBJ2-2
V: TRBV4-3

CDR3: CSVEAGPFF
J: TRBJ1-1
V: TRBV29-1

CDR3: CAWRTVVHNSPLHF
J: TRBJ1-6
V: TRBV30

CDR3: CASSLISGTANEKLFF
J: TRBJ1-4
V: TRBV13

CDR3: CASSAATHSQYEQYF
J: TRBJ2-7
V: TRBV9

CDR3: CSVDSPNYGYTF
J: TRBJ1-2
V: TRBV29-1

CDR3: CASRPLAAITDTQYF
J: TRBJ2-3
V: TRBV11-2

CDR3: CASSLYLTGTDTQYF
J: TRBJ2-3
V: TRBV27

CDR3: CASRDSSYEQYF
J: TRBJ2-7
V: TRBV6-5

CDR3: CSVVARDQAYEQYF
J: TRBJ2-7
V: TRBV29-1

CDR3: CASRGRGDTGELFF
J: TRBJ2-2
V: TRBV5-6

CDR3: CAWSSMNTEAFF
J: TRBJ1-1
V: TRBV30

CDR3: CASSYSSEGQNEQYF
J: TRBJ2-7
V: TRBV6-5

CDR3: CASSQGLENTQYF
J: TRBJ2-3
V: TRBV11-2

CDR3: CASSGREARSHEQFF
J: TRBJ2-1
V: TRBV9

CDR3: CASSPGVGGPAGELFF
J: TRBJ2-2
V: TRBV7-6

CDR3: CASSQGGGSYEQYF
J: TRBJ2-7
V: TRBV4-2

CDR3: CASSLDEFPRGYTF
J: TRBJ1-2
V: TRBV5-5